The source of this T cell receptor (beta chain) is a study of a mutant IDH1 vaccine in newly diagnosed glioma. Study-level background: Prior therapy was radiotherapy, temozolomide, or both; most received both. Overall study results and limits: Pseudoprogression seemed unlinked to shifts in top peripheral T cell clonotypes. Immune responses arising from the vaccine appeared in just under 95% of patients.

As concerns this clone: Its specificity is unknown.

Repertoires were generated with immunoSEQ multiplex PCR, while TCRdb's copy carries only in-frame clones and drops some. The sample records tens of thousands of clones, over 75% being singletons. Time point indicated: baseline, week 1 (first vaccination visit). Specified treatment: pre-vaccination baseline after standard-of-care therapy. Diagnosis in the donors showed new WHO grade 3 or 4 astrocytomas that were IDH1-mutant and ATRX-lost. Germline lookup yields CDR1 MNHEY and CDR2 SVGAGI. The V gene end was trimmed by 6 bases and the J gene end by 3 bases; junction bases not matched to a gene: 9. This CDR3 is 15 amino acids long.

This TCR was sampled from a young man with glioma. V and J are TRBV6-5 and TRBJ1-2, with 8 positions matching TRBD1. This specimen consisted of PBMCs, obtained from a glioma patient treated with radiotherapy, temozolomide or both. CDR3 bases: TGTGCCAGCAGGCCCGATCGACAGGGGTACTATGGCTACACCTTC. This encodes CASRPDRQGYYGYTF.